This T cell receptor (beta chain) was identified during a study of human thymus T cells. CDR1 SGHAT and CDR2 FQNNGV come from the germline V gene. The CDR3 covers 16 residues. Unmatched junction bases numbered 10, after V lost 2 bases and J lost 3 bases. This table comes from immunoSEQ multiplex PCR, and its TCRdb copy is limited to in-frame clones, with some not included. The sample shows roughly 130,000 clones, around 94% of them seen only once. Resected material from corrective heart surgery provided the thymus tissue analysed. Sample: thymus tissue. The chain recombines TRBV11-2 with TRBJ2-7; 7 bases agree with TRBD2. The origin of this receptor is a boy in the first two years of life with a congenital heart defect but otherwise immunologically healthy. The CDR3 DNA reads TGTGCCAGCAGCTTAAATCAGCGGGGCCTCAACTACGAGCAGTACTTC. Residues: CASSLNQRGLNYEQYF.